This T cell receptor beta chain was sequenced in a study of blood T cell repertoires in COVID-19. Overall study context: Material from acute and convalescent COVID-19 was sourced from the United States, Italy and Spain. The analysed material was cDNA or gDNA that came from T cells, B-cell-depleted T cells, or PBMCs.

CDR3 length: 12 amino acids. The germline V and J ends were trimmed by 3 bases and 10 bases, with 10 bases remaining between them. CDR1 is MNHEY, CDR2 SMNVEV, per germline (reference sequence). Only in-frame clones appear in the TCRdb table, and some are missing; sequencing was by immunoSEQ multiplex PCR. The repertoire holds about 24,000 clones, with more than 80% as singletons. This clone was seen a few times. What was sequenced was peripheral blood. This TCR derives from a woman between 65 and 79 years old with COVID-19, enrolled during active disease. V and J are TRBV27 and TRBJ2-1, with D perhaps TRBD1 (6 bases). In nucleotides, the CDR3 is TGTGCCAGCAGTTTGCAGGGGTGGGAGCAGTTCTTC. Residues: CASSLQGWEQFF.